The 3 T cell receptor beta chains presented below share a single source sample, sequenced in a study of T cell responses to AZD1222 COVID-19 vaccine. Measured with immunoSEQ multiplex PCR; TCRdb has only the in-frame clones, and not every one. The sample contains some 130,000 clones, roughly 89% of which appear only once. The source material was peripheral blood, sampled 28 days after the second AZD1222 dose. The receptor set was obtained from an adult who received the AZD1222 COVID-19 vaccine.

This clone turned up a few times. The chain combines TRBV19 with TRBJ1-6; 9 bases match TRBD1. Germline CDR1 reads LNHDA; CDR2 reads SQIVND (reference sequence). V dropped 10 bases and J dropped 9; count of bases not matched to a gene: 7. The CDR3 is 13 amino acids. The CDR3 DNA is TGTGCCACCTCGGACAGGGGTGGTTCACCCCTCCACTTT. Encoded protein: CATSDRGGSPLHF.

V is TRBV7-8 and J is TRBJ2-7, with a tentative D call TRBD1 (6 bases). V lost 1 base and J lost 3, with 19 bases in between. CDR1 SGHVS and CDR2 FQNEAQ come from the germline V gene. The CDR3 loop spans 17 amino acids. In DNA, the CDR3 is TGTGCCAGCAGCTTAGAGTTAGGGACACACACCATCTACGAGCAGTACTTC. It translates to CASSLELGTHTIYEQYF.

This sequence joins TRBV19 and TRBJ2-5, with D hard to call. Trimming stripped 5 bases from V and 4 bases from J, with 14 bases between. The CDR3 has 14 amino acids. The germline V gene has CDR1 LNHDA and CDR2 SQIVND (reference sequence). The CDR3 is CASSPGPTPETQYF. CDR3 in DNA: TGTGCCAGTAGTCCGGGCCCAACCCCAGAGACCCAGTACTTC.